The clone carrying this TCR beta chain was counted at least ten times. What it binds is unknown. Time point described: newly diagnosed GD, antithyroid drugs for less than 3 months. RNA isolated from PBMCs was used to make the TCR library. Researchers made TCR beta libraries by using iRepertoire HTBI primers and running Arm-PCR on CDR3 regions. TCRdb re-derived calls from the multiplex PCR reads in MiXCR, one entry per CDR3 protein. Of about 320,000 distinct CDR3 sequences in the sample, 15% to 20% were seen once. The entry originates in a study of regulatory T cells in long-lasting Graves disease. General study findings and limits: A reduction in accuracy may have resulted from the small sample size. Newly diagnosed Graves' patients had higher TCR diversity than persistent ones.

CDR1 MDHEN and CDR2 SYDVKM come from the germline V gene. This CDR3 region has 16 residues. V lost 3 bases to trimming and J lost 4 bases, with 13 bases between them. Sequencing was performed on peripheral blood mononuclear cells (PBMCs), taken at new diagnosis, from a patient treated with antithyroid drugs. The TCR sequence derives from a female donor with Graves disease. The chain combines TRBV28 with TRBJ1-6; D not certain. CDR3 loop: CASSFWGVGYNSPLHF. The CDR3 coding sequence is TGTGCCAGCAGTTTTTGGGGAGTTGGGTATAATTCACCCCTCCACTTT.